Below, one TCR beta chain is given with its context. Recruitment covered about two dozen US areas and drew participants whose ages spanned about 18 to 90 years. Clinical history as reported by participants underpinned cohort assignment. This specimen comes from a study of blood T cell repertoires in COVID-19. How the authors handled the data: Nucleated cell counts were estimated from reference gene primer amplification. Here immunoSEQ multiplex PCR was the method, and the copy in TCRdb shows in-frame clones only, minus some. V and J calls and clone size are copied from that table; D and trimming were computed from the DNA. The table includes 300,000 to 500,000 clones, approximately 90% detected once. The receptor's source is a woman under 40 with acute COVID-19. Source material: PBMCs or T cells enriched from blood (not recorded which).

CDR3 bases: TGTGCCAGCAGCCCACTAGGGCAGTGGAACACTGAAGCTTTCTTT. Its translation is CASSPLGQWNTEAFF. The V gene is TRBV7-2, the J gene TRBJ1-1; D not certain. Deletions cut 5 bases from V and 1 base from J, with 14 bases between. The CDR3 covers 15 residues. Germline assignment: CDR1 SGHTA and CDR2 FQGNSA.